The 6 T cell receptor beta chains presented below share a single source sample, sequenced in a study of early T cells in non-severe SARS-CoV-2 infection. TCRdb redid the calling of the 5' RACE reads with MiXCR, one entry per CDR3 protein. This repertoire shows roughly 110,000 distinct CDR3 sequences, roughly 10% found once; its top ten account for roughly 7.5%. Specimen: whole blood. These receptors all come from an adult who was a healthcare worker with PCR-confirmed SARS-CoV-2 infection or an uninfected control (not recorded which).

This clonotype was counted many times. The chain is built from TRBV11-2 and TRBJ2-1; D possibly corresponds to TRBD2 (5 bases). Deletions cut 5 bases from V and 4 bases from J, with 15 bases between. The CDR3 is 15 amino acids. Germline assignment: CDR1 SGHAT and CDR2 FQNNGV. The DNA of the CDR3 is TGTGCCAGCAGCCCCAACAGCGGACTGTACAATGAGCAGTTCTTC. Protein sequence: CASSPNSGLYNEQFF.

The V gene is TRBV12-3 or TRBV12-4, the J gene TRBJ1-2; no clear D. V was cut by 5 bases and J by 5 bases, with 12 bases left in between. The CDR3 length is 13 residues. The CDR3 here is CASSRRTEYGYTF. The CDR3 DNA sequence: TGTGCCAGCAGTCGCCGGACGGAATATGGCTACACCTTC.

Only a few counts were recorded for this clonotype. The chain uses TRBV20-1 and TRBJ2-7, with 8 bases aligning to TRBD2. With 5 bases clipped from V and 1 base from J, the junction kept 7 bases outside the gene matches. Looked up from germline, CDR1 is DFQATT and CDR2 is SNEGSKA (reference sequence). CDR3 length: 14 residues. The CDR3 DNA reads TGCAGTGCTCACCGGGCTAGCGGGTCCTACGAGCAGTACTTC. Its translation is CSAHRASGSYEQYF.

This clonotype has more than one count but fewer than ten. The chain carries TRBV20-1 and TRBJ2-3, with D uncertain. Looked up from germline, CDR1 is DFQATT and CDR2 is SNEGSKA (reference sequence). The ends were cut back, 7 bases at V and 4 bases at J, with 6 bases in the middle. This CDR3 spans 10 amino acids. In nucleotides, the CDR3 is TGCAGTGTCCCCCCAGATACGCAGTATTTT. Its translation is CSVPPDTQYF.

This clonotype was picked up a small number of times. The gene calls are TRBV20-1 and TRBJ1-6, with TRBD1 matching over 7 bases. CDR3 length: 14 amino acids. Germline assignment: CDR1 DFQATT and CDR2 SNEGSKA (reference sequence). V was pared by 6 bases and J by 7 bases, with 9 bases of the junction left unmatched. In DNA, the CDR3 is TGCAGTGCGGGAGTAGGGGGCGGCAATTCACCCCTCCACTTT. It encodes CSAGVGGGNSPLHF.

The CDR3 region has the DNA TGTGCCAGCAGTTTGGGGACGGAGCTGTTTTTT. Amino acid sequence: CASSLGTELFF. The chain carries TRBV12-3 or TRBV12-4 and TRBJ2-2; the D call may be TRBD1 or TRBD2 (5 bases each). V was clipped by 3 bases and J by 10 bases, with 6 bases between them. The CDR3 has 11 amino acids.